The subject of this entry is one T cell receptor (beta chain). Its target is not known. Germline V gene data show CDR1 as MGHRA and CDR2 as YSYEKL. J lost 5 bases, V lost 6 bases, and 8 bases had no gene match. This CDR3 spans 14 amino acids. These data come from a study of cytomegalovirus exposure and HLA in healthy donors. The wider study: There were nearly 120 million unique TCR beta sequences, drawn from some 180 million T cells, in an earlier analysis. Whole-study findings and limits: As immune exposure information, only CMV serostatus was available. The classifier was said to identify cytomegalovirus status with high specificity and sensitivity. Likely technical artifact: a cluster of highly shared sequence variants.

PCR involved 60 Vbeta and 13 Jbeta primers. Profiled with immunoSEQ multiplex PCR; TCRdb holds only in-frame clones, not every one. The sample lists around 97,000 clones, around three quarters occurring once. Sequences were obtained from PBMCs. The chain has TRBV4-1 and TRBJ2-7; 9 nucleotides match TRBD1. This TCR derives from a woman under 30 in good health and CMV-seropositive. CDR3 in amino acids: CASRTGTGSHEQYF. The DNA of the CDR3 is TGCGCCAGCAGAACCGGGACAGGGTCCCACGAGCAGTACTTC.